Listed below are T cell receptor beta chains from one sample, sequenced in a study of blood T cell repertoires in COVID-19. Method: immunoSEQ multiplex PCR; TCRdb's copy keeps in-frame clones and lacks some. The sample holds roughly 200,000 clones; approximately 84% are singletons and the top ten take 4.5% to 5%. The sample taken for sequencing was peripheral blood. These receptors all stem from a woman older than 75 with acute or convalescent COVID-19. CDR3s include the opening cysteine and the closing phenylalanine or tryptophan. A D gene is named only where the DNA matches it firmly. Rows may omit the clone size; those that give it use once, few, many or a size class.

.	TRBJ2-3	TRBV19	TRBD2	CASSKGTSGRGGTDTQYF	TGTGCCAGTAGTAAAGGGACTAGCGGGAGGGGAGGCACAGATACGCAGTATTTT
.	TRBJ1-3	TRBV27	.	CASSSRVGGSSGNTIYF	TGTGCCAGCAGTTCAAGGGTGGGAGGGTCCTCTGGAAACACCATATATTTT
.	TRBJ1-5	TRBV19	.	CASRETGLLNQPQHF	TGTGCCAGTAGGGAAACAGGGCTCCTTAATCAGCCCCAGCATTTT
.	TRBJ1-2	TRBV6-5	TRBD1	CASSPTGTGDYGYTF	TGTGCCAGCAGTCCGACAGGGACCGGAGACTATGGCTACACCTTC
.	TRBJ2-1	TRBV6-5	TRBD1	CASSWDSYNEQFF	TGTGCCAGCAGTTGGGACAGTTACAATGAGCAGTTCTTC
.	TRBJ1-3	TRBV7-8	TRBD1	CASSLNRQGAFGNTIYF	TGTGCCAGCAGCTTAAATCGGCAGGGGGCATTTGGAAACACCATATATTTT
.	TRBJ2-3	TRBV7-2	TRBD2	CASSVGTSGIGDTQYF	TGTGCCAGCAGCGTCGGGACTAGCGGGATCGGGGATACGCAGTATTTT
.	TRBJ2-3	TRBV5-1	.	CASSLDGGTDTQYF	TGCGCCAGCAGCTTGGACGGAGGCACAGATACGCAGTATTTT
.	TRBJ2-5	TRBV3-1/TRBV3-2	TRBD1	CASSQMGTGETQYF	TGTGCCAGCAGCCAAATGGGGACAGGAGAGACCCAGTACTTC
few	TRBJ1-1	TRBV4-3	.	CASSPMRISTEAFF	TGCGCCAGCAGCCCCATGAGGATTAGCACTGAAGCTTTCTTT
.	TRBJ2-7	TRBV29-1	TRBD2	CSARLAGGISSYEQYF	TGCAGCGCTCGACTAGCGGGAGGGATTAGCTCCTACGAGCAGTACTTC
.	TRBJ2-5	TRBV29-1	TRBD2	CSVIRLAGAETQYF	TGCAGCGTTATACGCTTAGCGGGAGCAGAGACCCAGTACTTC
.	TRBJ2-5	TRBV28	.	CASSPIGLETQYF	TGTGCCAGCAGTCCCATCGGGTTGGAGACCCAGTACTTC
.	TRBJ1-2	TRBV27	TRBD1	CASSLSPSTTGGFYGYTF	TGTGCCAGCAGTTTATCCCCATCAACGACAGGGGGCTTCTATGGCTACACCTTC
.	TRBJ2-1	TRBV6-5	TRBD2	CASRLLAGSSREQFF	TGTGCCAGCAGATTACTAGCGGGAAGCAGCCGGGAGCAGTTCTTC